These 25 T cell receptor beta chains were all obtained from the same sample, sequenced in a study of T cell responses to AZD1222 COVID-19 vaccine. The repertoire was sequenced with immunoSEQ multiplex PCR; TCRdb's copy has only in-frame clones and lacks some. The sample comprises under 150,000 clones, over 85% of which are singletons, and 2.5% to 4% rests with the top ten. The material sequenced was peripheral blood, taken on day 0 of AZD1222 vaccination. Receptor source: an adult in good health.

This sequence joins TRBV29-1 and TRBJ2-3; possible D gene TRBD2, 7 bases. Between the trimmed V and J ends, which lost 8 bases and 3 bases, there was a span of 15 bases. The CDR3 runs 13 residues. Germline CDR1 and CDR2: SQVTM and ANQGSEA. The CDR3 DNA follows: TGCAGCTCCCGAAGGGGGGGAACAGATACGCAGTATTTT. This translates into CSSRRGGTDTQYF.

J is TRBJ1-3 and V is TRBV7-6, with 7 bases lining up with TRBD1. V shed 0 bases and J 4 bases; nucleotides not matched to a gene: 15. Germline V gene data show CDR1 as SGHVS and CDR2 as FNYEAQ. This CDR3 has 19 amino acids. The CDR3 DNA follows: TGTGCCAGCAGCTTAGCTAGGACAGGAAAAGAAAGAAAAGGAAACACCATATATTTT. Protein sequence: CASSLARTGKERKGNTIYF.

This clone was recorded only once. The rearrangement joins TRBV19 to TRBJ2-3, with TRBD1 matching 10 bases. In germline, CDR1 is LNHDA, CDR2 SQIVND (reference sequence). CDR3 size: 13 residues. J gave up 5 bases and V 8 bases, and 4 bases lay outside the gene matches. The CDR3 here is CASSDRGEDTQYF. The DNA of the CDR3 is TGTGCCAGTTCGGACAGGGGGGAAGATACGCAGTATTTT.

J is TRBJ1-2 and V is TRBV30; D ambiguous. From germline, CDR1 is GTSNPN and CDR2 SVGIG (reference sequence). V lost 2 bases and J lost 1, with 8 bases in between. The CDR3 runs 13 residues. The CDR3 DNA reads TGTGCCTGGAGTAGGGAGATTAACTATGGCTACACCTTC. Translating it yields CAWSREINYGYTF. The variable domain in full, with the rest retrieved from reference TRBV30 and TRBJ1-2, is SQTIHQWPATLVQPVGSPLSLECTVEGTSNPNLYWYRQAAGRGLQLLFYSVGIGQISSEVPQNLSASRPQDRQFILSSKKLLLSDSGFYLCAWSREINYGYTFGSGTRLTVV.

This sequence joins TRBV28 and TRBJ2-1; TRBD2 agrees at 8 bases. This CDR3 has 16 amino acids. Germline-derived CDR1 and CDR2 are MDHEN and SYDVKM. Germline trimming cut 5 bases from V and 6 bases from J; bases unmatched to any gene: 12. The CDR3 region has the DNA TGTGCCAGCAGTAGACCGGGACTAGGAGGCAGCAATGAGCAGTTCTTC. Amino acids: CASSRPGLGGSNEQFF.

The chain joins TRBV28 to TRBJ2-3; 8 bases are shared with TRBD1. CDR3 length: 15 residues. Germline V CDR1 and CDR2: MDHEN, SYDVKM. V was pared by 4 bases and J by 3 bases, with 6 bases of the junction left unmatched. CDR3 coding DNA: TGTGCCAGCAGTTCCCAGGGGGCTTTGACAGATACGCAGTATTTT. Protein product: CASSSQGALTDTQYF.

The chain recombines TRBV6-5 with TRBJ2-5; perhaps TRBD1 as D (6 bases). Germline V gene data show CDR1 as MNHEY and CDR2 as SVGAGI. This CDR3 has 15 amino acids. The ends were cut back, 6 bases at V and 1 base at J, with 15 bases in the middle. CDR3 protein: CASSYTTGLQETQYF. As DNA, the CDR3 is TGTGCCAGCAGCTATACCACAGGGCTCCAAGAGACCCAGTACTTC.

J is TRBJ2-5 and V is TRBV27, with D maybe TRBD1 (6 bases). V lost 8 bases and J 4 bases, leaving 11 bases between the germline ends. This CDR3 has 12 amino acids. Germline V gives CDR1 MNHEY, CDR2 SMNVEV (reference sequence). The CDR3 DNA reads TGTGCCAGCGGGGACATTGGAGAGACCCAGTACTTC. Translated, it gives CASGDIGETQYF.

The CDR3 bases are TGTGCCAGTAAAAGTAGGCGGGTCAGCTATAATGAAAAACTGTTTTTT. Residues: CASKSRRVSYNEKLFF. The chain employs TRBV19 and TRBJ1-4, with D unresolved. The CDR3 is 16 residues long. V was clipped by 7 bases and J by 4 bases, with 19 bases between them. CDR1 LNHDA and CDR2 SQIVND come from the germline V gene (reference sequence).

The V call is TRBV10-2, the J call TRBJ1-5; perhaps TRBD1 as D (5 bases). Looked up from germline, CDR1 is WSHSY and CDR2 is SAAADI. V shed 2 bases and J shed 9 bases, with 17 bases lying between them. The CDR3 is made up of 15 amino acids. This CDR3 is CASSELGLSAGPQHF. The CDR3 DNA follows: TGCGCCAGCAGTGAGCTGGGACTGTCCGCTGGGCCCCAGCATTTT.

Only one count was recorded for this clone. The CDR3 nucleotides read TGTGCCAGCAGCTTAGTGGGCCTAAGGAATTCACCCCTCCACTTT. It codes for CASSLVGLRNSPLHF. The chain carries TRBV7-8 and TRBJ1-6, with D unclear. V shed 1 base and J shed 7 bases, with 11 bases lying between them. The CDR3 loop spans 15 amino acids. Germline V gene data show CDR1 as SGHVS and CDR2 as FQNEAQ. The variable domain in full, completed from reference TRBV7-8 and TRBJ1-6, reads GAGVSQSPRYKVAKRGQDVALRCDPISGHVSLFWYQQALGQGPEFLTYFQNEAQLDKSGLPSDRFFAERPEGSVSTLKIQRTQQEDSAVYLCASSLVGLRNSPLHFGNGTRLTVT.

This sequence joins TRBV11-3 and TRBJ2-7, with D possibly matching TRBD1 (5 bases). CDR3 length: 14 residues. The V and J ends lost 3 bases and 0 bases respectively, with 9 bases between them. Germline V CDR1 and CDR2: SGHNT, YENEEA. CDR3 DNA sequence: TGTGCCAGCAGCTTGGGGCGTACCTCCTACGAGCAGTACTTC. Translated, it gives CASSLGRTSYEQYF.

This clone was seen only a few times. The V gene is TRBV2, the J gene TRBJ2-5; 10 nucleotides agree with TRBD1. CDR1 is SNHLY and CDR2 is FYNNEI in the germline V gene. Germline trimming cut 1 base from V and 5 bases from J; bases unmatched to any gene: 10. This CDR3 is 17 amino acids long. CDR3 loop: CASSEEGTGEPRETQYF. As DNA, the CDR3 is TGTGCCAGCAGTGAAGAGGGGACAGGGGAACCAAGGGAGACCCAGTACTTC.

This sequence joins TRBV9 and TRBJ2-1; D unclear. V dropped 0 bases and J dropped 8 bases, with 15 bases sitting between them. This CDR3 contains 15 residues. Germline loops: CDR1 SGDLS, CDR2 YYNGEE. The CDR3 DNA follows: TGTGCCAGCAGCGTAGGGTCATTCCTCTGGTATGAGCAGTTCTTC. The encoded protein is CASSVGSFLWYEQFF.

This clone was picked up one time. The CDR3 loop reads CASNLSGDRNYGYTF. CDR3 in DNA: TGTGCCAGCAATCTTTCAGGGGATAGGAACTATGGCTACACCTTC. The chain employs TRBV6-6 and TRBJ1-2, with D possibly matching TRBD1 (6 bases). There are 15 residues in the CDR3. CDR1 and CDR2 (germline): MNHNY, SVGAGI (reference sequence). V was pared by 7 bases and J by 2 bases, with 17 bases between.

The chain carries TRBV3-1 (or the pseudogene TRBV3-2) and TRBJ2-5, with 10 bases matching TRBD2. Trimming at V came to 3 bases and at J to 5 bases, leaving 6 bases not matched to a gene. The CDR3 consists of 15 residues. Germline V gives CDR1 LGHDT, CDR2 YNNKEL (reference sequence). CDR3 coding DNA: TGTGCCAGCAGCCACGGGACTAGCGAGGGGGAGACCCAGTACTTC. It encodes CASSHGTSEGETQYF.

The chain carries TRBV19 and TRBJ2-5; D not resolved. Trimming stripped 5 bases from V and 5 bases from J, with 12 bases between. The CDR3 is 13 amino acids. Germline CDR1 is LNHDA and CDR2 is SQIVND (reference sequence). CDR3 amino acids: CASSALPVETQYF. The DNA for the CDR3 is TGTGCCAGTAGTGCCCTCCCTGTCGAGACCCAGTACTTC.

The gene calls are TRBV9 and TRBJ1-4, with D unresolved. Germline CDR1 is SGDLS and CDR2 is YYNGEE. V dropped 2 bases and J dropped 0 bases, with 17 bases sitting between them. CDR3 length: 18 amino acids. CDR3 nucleotide sequence: TGTGCCAGCAGCGTTGGTCCTTCCGACGGTGCAACTAATGAAAAACTGTTTTTT. As protein: CASSVGPSDGATNEKLFF.

The rearrangement links TRBV27 to TRBJ2-1; 8 bases line up with TRBD2. The CDR3 contains 16 residues. From germline, CDR1 is MNHEY and CDR2 SMNVEV (reference sequence). J lost 4 bases, V lost 1 base, and 6 bases had no gene match. The CDR3 DNA is TGTGCCAGCAGTTTATGGGGGACTAGTGGATACAATGAGCAGTTCTTC. Translated: CASSLWGTSGYNEQFF.

The chain carries TRBV18 and TRBJ2-5; possibly TRBD2 for D (6 bases). The CDR3 contains 15 residues. Germline CDR1 and CDR2: KGHSH and LQKENI. With 0 bases removed from V and 6 bases from J, the gap between germline ends came to 14 bases. DNA for the CDR3: TGTGCCAGCTCACCACCAGGGACGCGGGGCAAGACCCAGTACTTC. Translating gives CASSPPGTRGKTQYF. The entire variable domain, with the rest obtained from reference TRBV18 and TRBJ2-5, is as follows: NAGVMQNPRHLVRRRGQEARLRCSPMKGHSHVYWYRQLPEEGLKFMVYLQKENIIDESGMPKERFSAEFPKEGPSILRIQQVVRGDSAAYFCASSPPGTRGKTQYFGPGTRLLVL.

Written as DNA, the CDR3 is TGTGCCAGCAGTCAGCTAGCGGGAGTTACCCACAATGAGCAGTTCTTC. This translates into CASSQLAGVTHNEQFF. The J gene is TRBJ2-1, the V gene TRBV6-4; 10 bases align to TRBD2. The germline V gene encodes CDR1 MRHNA and CDR2 SNTAGT. Unmatched junction bases numbered 9, after V lost 5 bases and J lost 5 bases. This CDR3 is built from 16 residues.

This rearrangement joins TRBV11-2 to TRBJ2-7; 8 bases fit TRBD2. The length of the CDR3 is 14 residues. V shed 1 base, J shed 7 bases, and the junction held 6 bases outside the gene matches. The V gene's germline CDR1 is SGHAT and CDR2 FQNNGV. As DNA, the CDR3 is TGTGCCAGCAGCTTAGTTAGCGGGGCCCGGGAGCAGTACTTC. Translated: CASSLVSGAREQYF.

This clone was picked up one time. In nucleotides, the CDR3 is TGTGCCAGCAGCTTAGATTACGAGCAGTACTTC. Amino acids: CASSLDYEQYF. This rearrangement joins TRBV11-2 to TRBJ2-7, with D unclear. The CDR3 has 11 residues. Germline V gene sequence: CDR1 SGHAT, CDR2 FQNNGV. V was trimmed by 0 bases and J by 4 bases, leaving 1 base between them.

V gene TRBV5-1 combines with J gene TRBJ2-2; D assignment may be TRBD1 or TRBD2 (5 bases each). Germline V lookup: CDR1 SGHRS, CDR2 YFSETQ. The CDR3 has 16 amino acids. The V and J ends lost 5 bases and 4 bases respectively, with 18 bases between them. This CDR3 reads CASRRGYSGSTGELFF. CDR3 nucleotide sequence: TGCGCCAGCAGAAGGGGCTACAGCGGATCCACCGGGGAGCTGTTTTTT.

The rearrangement uses TRBV28 and TRBJ1-2; D not resolved. Per germline, CDR1 MDHEN and CDR2 SYDVKM. Trimming stripped 6 bases from V and 1 base from J, with 12 bases between. The CDR3 covers 14 residues. In DNA form, the CDR3 reads TGTGCCAGCAGCCCCTTGACGGGTAACTATGGCTACACCTTC. Translated, it gives CASSPLTGNYGYTF.